This entry describes one T cell receptor beta chain. No cognate antigen has been identified for it. One end of the junction is discordant with germline, which a read error may explain. The cohort was made up of 666 healthy bone marrow donors. At the time of sampling, all cohort members were nominally healthy, though unrecorded immune exposures were likely present. The donor tested CMV seronegative, placing the donor among the 350 or so seronegative members of the cohort. A peripheral blood sample was collected from each donor, and TCR beta sequencing was performed on peripheral blood mononuclear cells. Genomic DNA extraction from the blood cell samples was performed with the Qiagen DNeasy Blood Extraction Kit. This sample stems from a study of cytomegalovirus exposure and HLA in healthy donors (dated by TCRdb to 2016 to 2017). General notes on the study: An earlier analysis of some 620 of the donors reported 276 Gb of sequence data and around 100 million unique TCR beta sequences obtained from about 179 million T cells. Roughly 290 gigabases of sequencing data and roughly 81 million unique TCR sequences made up an early release that covered around 640 HLA-typed donors. Among the 398 genotyped donors, under 90% belonged to the genetic ancestry cluster associated with self-reported Caucasian donors. The aim of the study was to test whether cataloging public T cell receptors could identify signatures of past pathogen exposure. The study profiled the T cell repertoires of some 610 subjects by immunosequencing and related them to cytomegalovirus serostatus. In addition to the first cohort of hundreds of subjects, a separate validation cohort of around 110 different subjects was used. To predict cytomegalovirus infection status, the study combined high-throughput TCR immunosequencing, statistical association of individual TCRs with disease status, and machine learning. A later analysis re-analyzed previously published TCR beta repertoires from 650 to 800 donors and added high-resolution HLA genotyping to study TCR occurrence patterns. Rather than drawing on any new phenotypic data, the later analysis identified candidate immune exposures from TCR beta sequences and the way those sequences occurred across donors. In an earlier analysis of roughly 540 of the donors, high-throughput TCR beta sequencing was used to judge whether each TCR beta V gene segment behaved as functional or pseudogenic. Donor age, sex, ethnicity and CMV serostatus were collected together with the repertoire data. Genome-wide SNP genotypes for about 65% of the 666 donors were used in a later genetic analysis, which treated that subset as a discovery cohort. Every discovery cohort repertoire had been produced on one sequencing platform. HLA typing included class I and class II loci at four-digit resolution. Typing coverage varied by locus: roughly 629-630 donors for A, B, C, DRB1 and DQB1; roughly 560 for DQA1; over 600 for DPA1; roughly 470 for DPB1. A handful of DR-DQ haplotypes were handled as single units for association and clustering because linkage in the cohort was strong. On average, approximately 250,000 unique TCR beta nucleotide sequences were sequenced per donor among a few hundred genotyped donors of the cohort, with roughly 18% of those sequences being non-productive.

The germline V gene gives CDR1 as MDHEN and CDR2 as SYDVKM. The CDR3 contains 14 residues, cysteine and phenylalanine counted. Only the CDR3 DNA is retained, 42 bases long and in frame from the first base. Library generation was performed with the immunoSEQ multiplex PCR assay. A mixture of 60 forward primers for TCR Vbeta segments and 13 reverse primers for TCR Jbeta segments was used in the multiplex PCR. A multiplex PCR assay on genomic DNA amplified the CDR3 region of rearranged TCR beta genes. On the Illumina HiSeq System, the amplified TCR beta libraries were sequenced as 87-base-pair reads. The study's processing was this. A later analysis tallied 75 million to 85 million unique TCR beta chains across the 666 repertoires, and approximately 11 million of those chains were shared by two or more donors. Raw reads were error-corrected and collapsed into unique sequences by a nearest-neighbor algorithm in which closely related sequences were merged to remove PCR and sequencing errors. To assign V, D and J gene segments, CDR3 sequences were aligned to IMGT reference sequences. Each retained sequence needed at least a six-nucleotide match to both a V gene segment and a J gene segment. A rearrangement was called productive if the CDR3 had no stop codons and remained in frame with V and J, and every other rearrangement was called non-productive. CDR3 was defined according to IMGT convention as the region running from the second conserved V-encoded cysteine to the conserved J-encoded phenylalanine. In an earlier analysis of some 550 of the donors, sequences lacking an unambiguous match to a single V gene segment were excluded. An earlier analysis of a few hundred of the donors classified V segments as functional when productive rearrangements were above 56.7% and as segregating when the standard deviation between donors was above 5%. To diagnose cytomegalovirus status from the catalog of TCR beta chain sequences, a statistical classification framework was built. V and J gene assignment, in a later analysis, came from comparing TCR nucleotide sequences with IMGT/GENE-DB human TR gene sequences. A later analysis assigned CDR3 sequences and most-parsimonious VDJ recombination scenarios with the TCRdist pipeline. In a later analysis, every TCR beta chain was defined by the combination of its CDR3 amino acid sequence and its V-gene family, and reads without a unique V-gene family were dropped. To address suspected cross-contamination and a sequencing artifact, a later analysis removed several hundred highly shared, low-generation-probability nucleotide sequences. For each public chain, a later analysis derived a clonal expansion index from normalized ranks of inferred template counts within each repertoire. In a later analysis, generation probabilities were computed using a VDJ recombination model fitted to out-of-frame rearrangements, and the results were checked against IGoR. Hypergeometric tests were used in a later analysis to score TCR-TCR, TCR-HLA and TCR-CMV co-occurrence, with a repertoire-size bias correction applied to the TCR pairs. In a later analysis, false discovery rates were estimated by permuting HLA or CMV assignments 20 times. In a later analysis, co-occurring TCRs were grouped using DBSCAN, with TCRdist sequence similarity added in when clustering inside HLA-allele-positive subsets. For co-occurrence clustering, repertoires with fewer than 30,000 or more than 120,000 public chains were excluded, along with a handful of repertoires with anomalous nucleotide sharing. Sourced from immuneACCESS, this table was stored by TCRdb with only in-frame sequences that have V and J called. A share of the clones is absent; for the studies checked, an unresolved V gene accounts for under half, and the remainder has no known explanation. The V and J calls and clone size come from that table; D and trimming were worked out from the DNA. For this sample there are fewer than 150,000 clones; roughly four fifths appear just once. Together, the top ten hold around 2% of the sample.

Overall results and qualifications from the work: A further reported finding was that TCR beta sequences accurately predicted the HLA-A and HLA-B alleles for most subjects in the first cohort. An earlier analysis of some 560 of the donors showed that most TCR beta V segments appeared in productive rearrangements either about 87% or about 30% of the time, which broadly matched IMGT annotations. A later analysis found that most CMV-associated TCR beta chains appeared HLA-restricted, with HLA associations seemingly driven largely by CMV exposure. In this cohort, only TCR beta chains were sequenced, and detectable features were limited by the absence of alpha or paired-chain data. While some public TCRs were present in many individuals, most TCR sequences turned up only very rarely across donors. In a later analysis, HLA-associated TCR beta chains were found to be more clonally expanded and to have lower generation probabilities than equally common non-associated chains. In a later analysis, more than 15,000 TCR beta sequences were associated with specific HLA alleles at a false discovery rate of 0.05. An association between a missense DCLRE1C variant and V-gene and J-gene trimming of TCR beta chains was found in a later genetic analysis and replicated in an independent cohort. Some IMGT-functional V segments, including TRBV6-2 and TRBV6-3, could not be told apart with the 87-base-pair reads, so those segments were excluded. According to a later analysis, TCR association rates differed among HLA loci, with DRB1 alleles showing the most associated TCRs and HLA-C alleles showing the fewest. The study gave a list of about 160 TCR beta chains associated with cytomegalovirus. Linkage disequilibrium might explain the correlated functional status among segregating V segments, but an unknown experimental factor could not be excluded. The sequencing pipeline was judged likely to have produced a cluster of highly shared sequence variants as a technical artifact. Compared with the roughly 600-donor mean, donors in an Asian-associated ancestry cluster had fewer N-insertions in productive TCRs, according to a later genetic analysis. The classifier was reported to diagnose cytomegalovirus status with high specificity and sensitivity in both the original cohort and the validation cohort. The authors suggested that the approach could potentially be generalized to other disease states and immunological phenotypes. Because counts were too low, some 17 rarely observed V segments, including chromosome 9 orphons, were left out of the earlier analysis of a few hundred of the donors. Because HLA typing was unavailable for some donors at each locus, only the typed subset was used in association tests. A later analysis reported that several top co-occurrence clusters appeared linked to parvovirus B19, influenza, CMV and Epstein-Barr virus. When HLA alleles, especially DR and DQ, strongly co-occurred, TCR associations were difficult to assign to individual alleles. CMV serostatus was the only immune exposure information available for the cohort. Sequencing depth was assumed to be roughly uniform across donors in the presence/absence analyses, though that assumption may not hold. A few of the identified cytomegalovirus-associated TCR beta chains were confirmed in vitro to be specific for cytomegalovirus antigens.

The origin of this receptor is a young man in good health and CMV-seronegative. The receptor chain draws on TRBV28 and TRBJ2-1, with the D gene not confidently named. Sequencing was carried out using PBMCs. The DNA reads TGTGCCAGCAGTTTTATAGTAGTAGTCAATGAGCTGTTCTTC. It specifies CASSFIVVVNELFF. When the CDR3 is completed using the reference TRBV28 and TRBJ2-1 genes on either side, the full variable domain is DVKVTQSSRYLVKRTGEKVFLECVQDMDHENMFWYRQDPGLGLRLIYFSYDVKMKEKGDIPEGYSVSREKKERFSLILESASTNQTSMYLCASSFIVVVNELFFGPGTRLTVL.